This T cell receptor beta chain is from a study of blood T cell repertoires in COVID-19. Using immunoSEQ multiplex PCR, the repertoire was profiled, and TCRdb retains in-frame clones only, with some absent. The table lists roughly 180,000 clones, roughly 84% of them singletons, with about a sixth in the top ten. Participant age was roughly 18 to 90 years, and participants resided in 20 to 30 US areas. Cohort 3 recovered donors had two negative PCRs, clearance, or symptom resolution. The CDR3 is made up of 14 amino acids. The germline V and J ends were trimmed by 5 bases and 4 bases, with 14 bases remaining between them. Per germline, CDR1 SNHLY and CDR2 FYNNEI.

The chain carries TRBV2 and TRBJ1-2; tentatively, D is TRBD1 (6 bases). The sequence was obtained from a man aged 60 to 69 who had recovered from COVID-19. Source material: PBMCs or T cells enriched from blood (not recorded which). The CDR3 reads CASSQDTGSYGYTF. The CDR3 DNA is TGTGCCAGCAGTCAAGACACAGGGAGCTATGGCTACACCTTC.